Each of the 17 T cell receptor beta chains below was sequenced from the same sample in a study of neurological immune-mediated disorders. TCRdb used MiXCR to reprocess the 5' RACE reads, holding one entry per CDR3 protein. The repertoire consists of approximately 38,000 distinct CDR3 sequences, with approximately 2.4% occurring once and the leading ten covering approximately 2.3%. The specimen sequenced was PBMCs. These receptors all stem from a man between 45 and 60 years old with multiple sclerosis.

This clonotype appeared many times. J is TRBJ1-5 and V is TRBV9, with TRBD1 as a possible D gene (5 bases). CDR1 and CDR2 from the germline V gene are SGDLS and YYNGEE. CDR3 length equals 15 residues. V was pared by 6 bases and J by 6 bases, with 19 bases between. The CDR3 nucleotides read TGTGCCAGCACCCGGGGAGAAGGGACGGGTCAGCCCCAGCATTTT. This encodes CASTRGEGTGQPQHF.

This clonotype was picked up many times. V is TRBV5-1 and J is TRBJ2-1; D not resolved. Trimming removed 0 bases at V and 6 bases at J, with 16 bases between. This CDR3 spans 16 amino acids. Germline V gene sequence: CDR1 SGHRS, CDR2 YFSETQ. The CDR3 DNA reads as TGCGCCAGCAGCTTGGCGCCGCCGGCAGATTCCAATGAGCAGTTCTTC. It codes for CASSLAPPADSNEQFF.

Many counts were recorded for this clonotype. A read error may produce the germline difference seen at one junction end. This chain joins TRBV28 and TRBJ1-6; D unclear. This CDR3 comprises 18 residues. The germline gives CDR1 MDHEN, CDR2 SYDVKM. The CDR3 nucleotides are TGTGCCAGCAGACACCGGACCGGACGGAGCTCCTATAATTCACCCCTCAACTTT. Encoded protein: CASRHRTGRSSYNSPLNF. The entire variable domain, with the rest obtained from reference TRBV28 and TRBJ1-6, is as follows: DVKVTQSSRYLVKRTGEKVFLECVQDMDHENMFWYRQDPGLGLRLIYFSYDVKMKEKGDIPEGYSVSREKKERFSLILESASTNQTSMYLCASRHRTGRSSYNSPLNFGNGTRLTVT.

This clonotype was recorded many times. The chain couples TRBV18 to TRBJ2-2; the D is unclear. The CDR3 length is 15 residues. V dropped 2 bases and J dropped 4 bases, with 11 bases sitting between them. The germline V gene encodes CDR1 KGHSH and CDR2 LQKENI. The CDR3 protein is CASSPISPGTGELFF. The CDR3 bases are TGTGCCAGCTCACCAATTTCCCCGGGCACCGGGGAGCTGTTTTTT.

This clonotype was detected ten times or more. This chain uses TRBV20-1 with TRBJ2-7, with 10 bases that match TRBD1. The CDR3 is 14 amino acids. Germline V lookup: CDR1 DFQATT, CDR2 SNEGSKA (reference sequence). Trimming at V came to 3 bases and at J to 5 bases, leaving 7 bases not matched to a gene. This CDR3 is CSARSPTGGDEQYF. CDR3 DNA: TGCAGTGCTAGGTCCCCGACAGGGGGCGACGAGCAGTACTTC.

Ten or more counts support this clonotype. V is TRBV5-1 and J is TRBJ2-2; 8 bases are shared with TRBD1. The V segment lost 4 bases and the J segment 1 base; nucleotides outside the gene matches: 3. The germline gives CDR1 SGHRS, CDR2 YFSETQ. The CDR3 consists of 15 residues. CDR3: CASSQTGGNTGELFF. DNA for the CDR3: TGCGCCAGCAGCCAAACAGGGGGGAACACCGGGGAGCTGTTTTTT. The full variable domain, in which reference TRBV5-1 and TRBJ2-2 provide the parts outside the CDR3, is KAGVTQTPRYLIKTRGQQVTLSCSPISGHRSVSWYQQTPGQGLQFLFEYFSETQRNKGNFPGRFSGRQFSNSRSEMNVSTLELGDSALYLCASSQTGGNTGELFFGEGSRLTVL.

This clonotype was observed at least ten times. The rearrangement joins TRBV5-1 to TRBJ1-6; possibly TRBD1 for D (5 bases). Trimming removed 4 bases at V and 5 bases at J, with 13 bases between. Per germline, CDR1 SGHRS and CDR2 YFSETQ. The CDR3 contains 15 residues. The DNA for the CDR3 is TGCGCCAGCAGCGCCGCGGGACTGAATAATTCACCCCTCCACTTT. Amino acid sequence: CASSAAGLNNSPLHF.

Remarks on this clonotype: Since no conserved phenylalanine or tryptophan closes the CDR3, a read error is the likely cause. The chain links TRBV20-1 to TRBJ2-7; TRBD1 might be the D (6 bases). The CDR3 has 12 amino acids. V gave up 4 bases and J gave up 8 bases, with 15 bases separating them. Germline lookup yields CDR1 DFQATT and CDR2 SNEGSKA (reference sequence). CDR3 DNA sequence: TGCAGTGCTAAGGACAGCCCTACGAAGCAGTACAAC. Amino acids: CSAKDSPTKQYN.

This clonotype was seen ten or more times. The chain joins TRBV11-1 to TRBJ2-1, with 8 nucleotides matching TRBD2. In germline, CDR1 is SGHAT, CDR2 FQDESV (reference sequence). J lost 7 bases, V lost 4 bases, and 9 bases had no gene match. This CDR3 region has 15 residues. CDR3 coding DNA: TGTGCCAGCAGCTCTCGGGGGGGCCTCTGGAATGAGCAGTTCTTC. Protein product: CASSSRGGLWNEQFF.

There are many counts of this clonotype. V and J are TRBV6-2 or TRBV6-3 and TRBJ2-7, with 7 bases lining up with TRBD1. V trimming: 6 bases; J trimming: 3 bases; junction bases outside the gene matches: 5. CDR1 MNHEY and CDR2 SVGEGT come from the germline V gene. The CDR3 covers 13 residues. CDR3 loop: CASRQGTNYEQYF. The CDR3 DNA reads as TGTGCCAGCAGACAGGGGACCAACTACGAGCAGTACTTC.

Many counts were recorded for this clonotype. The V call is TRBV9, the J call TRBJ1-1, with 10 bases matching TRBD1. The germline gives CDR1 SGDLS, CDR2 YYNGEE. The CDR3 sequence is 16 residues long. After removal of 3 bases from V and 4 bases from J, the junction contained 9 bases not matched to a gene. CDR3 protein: CASSASRTGGGTEAFF. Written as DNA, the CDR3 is TGTGCCAGCAGCGCCTCTAGGACAGGGGGGGGCACTGAAGCTTTCTTT.

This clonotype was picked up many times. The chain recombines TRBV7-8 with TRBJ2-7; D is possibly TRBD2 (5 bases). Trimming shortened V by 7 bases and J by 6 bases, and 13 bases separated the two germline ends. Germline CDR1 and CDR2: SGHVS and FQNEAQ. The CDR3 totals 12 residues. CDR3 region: CASTNARGEQYF. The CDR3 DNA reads TGTGCCAGCACCAACGCCCGGGGCGAGCAGTACTTC.

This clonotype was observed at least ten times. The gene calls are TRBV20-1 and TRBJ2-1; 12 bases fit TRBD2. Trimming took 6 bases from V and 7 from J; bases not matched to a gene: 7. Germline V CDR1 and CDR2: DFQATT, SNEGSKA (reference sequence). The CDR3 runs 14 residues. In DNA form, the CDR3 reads TGCAGTGCCGCGAGGACTAGCGGGATGAATGAGCAGTTCTTC. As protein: CSAARTSGMNEQFF.

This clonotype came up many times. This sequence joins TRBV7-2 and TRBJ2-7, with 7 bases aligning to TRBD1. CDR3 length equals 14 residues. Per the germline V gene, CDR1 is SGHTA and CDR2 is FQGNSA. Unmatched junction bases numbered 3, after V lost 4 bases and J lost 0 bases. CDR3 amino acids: CASSSQGSSYEQYF. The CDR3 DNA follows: TGTGCCAGCAGCTCACAGGGGAGCTCCTACGAGCAGTACTTC.

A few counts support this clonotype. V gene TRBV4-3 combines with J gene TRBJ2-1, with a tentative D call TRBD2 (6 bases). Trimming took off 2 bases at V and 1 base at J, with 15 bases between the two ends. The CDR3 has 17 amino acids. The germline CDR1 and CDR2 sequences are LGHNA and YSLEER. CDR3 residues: CASSQPPGVRSYNEQFF. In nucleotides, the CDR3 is TGCGCCAGCAGCCAACCTCCGGGGGTTAGATCCTACAATGAGCAGTTCTTC.

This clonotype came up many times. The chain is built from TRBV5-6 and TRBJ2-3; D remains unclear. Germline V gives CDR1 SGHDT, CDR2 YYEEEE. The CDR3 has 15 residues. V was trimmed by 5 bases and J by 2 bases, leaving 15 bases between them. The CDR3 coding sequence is TGTGCCAGCAGTTTCTACTCCTACAACACAGATACGCAGTATTTT. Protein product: CASSFYSYNTDTQYF. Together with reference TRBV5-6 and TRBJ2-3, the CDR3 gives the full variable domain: DAGVTQSPTHLIKTRGQQVTLRCSPKSGHDTVSWYQQALGQGPQFIFQYYEEEERQRGNFPDRFSGHQFPNYSSELNVNALLLGDSALYLCASSFYSYNTDTQYFGPGTRLTVL.

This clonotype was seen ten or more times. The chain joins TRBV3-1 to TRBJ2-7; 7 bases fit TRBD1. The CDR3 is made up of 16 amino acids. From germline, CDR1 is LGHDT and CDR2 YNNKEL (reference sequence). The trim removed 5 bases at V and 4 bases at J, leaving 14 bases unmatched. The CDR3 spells CASSGPRQGGWYEQYF. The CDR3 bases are TGTGCCAGCAGCGGACCGAGACAGGGTGGATGGTACGAGCAGTACTTC.